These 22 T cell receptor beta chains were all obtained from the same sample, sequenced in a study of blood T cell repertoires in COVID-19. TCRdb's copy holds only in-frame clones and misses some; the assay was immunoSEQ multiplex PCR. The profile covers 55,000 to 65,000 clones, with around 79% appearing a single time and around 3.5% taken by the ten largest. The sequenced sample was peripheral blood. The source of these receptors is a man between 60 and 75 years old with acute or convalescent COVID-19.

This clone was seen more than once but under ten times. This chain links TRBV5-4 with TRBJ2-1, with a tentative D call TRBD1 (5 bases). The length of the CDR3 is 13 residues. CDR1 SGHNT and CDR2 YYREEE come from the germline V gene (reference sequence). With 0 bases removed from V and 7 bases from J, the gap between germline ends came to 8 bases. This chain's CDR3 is CASSLDRQNEQFF. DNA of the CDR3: TGTGCCAGCAGCTTGGACAGACAGAATGAGCAGTTCTTC. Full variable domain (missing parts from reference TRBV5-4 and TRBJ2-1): ETGVTQSPTHLIKTRGQQVTLRCSSQSGHNTVSWYQQALGQGPQFIFQYYREEENGRGNFPPRFSGLQFPNYSSELNVNALELDDSALYLCASSLDRQNEQFFGPGTRLTVL.

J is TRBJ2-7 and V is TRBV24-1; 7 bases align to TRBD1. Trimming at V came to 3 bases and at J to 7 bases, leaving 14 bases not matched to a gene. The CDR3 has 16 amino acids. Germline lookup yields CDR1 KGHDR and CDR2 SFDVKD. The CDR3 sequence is CATSDPTRDSGMEQYF. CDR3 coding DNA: TGTGCCACCAGTGATCCGACCCGGGACAGTGGAATGGAGCAGTACTTC.

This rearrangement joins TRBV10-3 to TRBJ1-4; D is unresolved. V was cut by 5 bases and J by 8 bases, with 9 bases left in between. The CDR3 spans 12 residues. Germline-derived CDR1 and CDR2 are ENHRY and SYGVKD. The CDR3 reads CAISPTREKLFF. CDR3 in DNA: TGTGCCATCAGTCCCACCCGGGAAAAACTGTTTTTT.

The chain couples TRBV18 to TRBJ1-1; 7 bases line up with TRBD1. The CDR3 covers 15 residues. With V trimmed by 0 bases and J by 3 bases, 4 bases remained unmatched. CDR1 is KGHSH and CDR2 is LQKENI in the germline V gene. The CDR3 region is CASSPPATGYTEAFF. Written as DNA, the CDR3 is TGTGCCAGCTCACCACCGGCGACAGGGTACACTGAAGCTTTCTTT. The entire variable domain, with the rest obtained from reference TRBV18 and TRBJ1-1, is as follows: NAGVMQNPRHLVRRRGQEARLRCSPMKGHSHVYWYRQLPEEGLKFMVYLQKENIIDESGMPKERFSAEFPKEGPSILRIQQVVRGDSAAYFCASSPPATGYTEAFFGQGTRLTVV.

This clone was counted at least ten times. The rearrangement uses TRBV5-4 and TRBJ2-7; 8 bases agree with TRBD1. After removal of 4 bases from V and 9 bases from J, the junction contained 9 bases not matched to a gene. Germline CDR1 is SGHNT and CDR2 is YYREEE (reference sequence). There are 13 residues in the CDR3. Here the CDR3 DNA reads TGTGCCAGCAGCCAATCAGGGGGCGTTGGGCAGTACTTC. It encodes CASSQSGGVGQYF.

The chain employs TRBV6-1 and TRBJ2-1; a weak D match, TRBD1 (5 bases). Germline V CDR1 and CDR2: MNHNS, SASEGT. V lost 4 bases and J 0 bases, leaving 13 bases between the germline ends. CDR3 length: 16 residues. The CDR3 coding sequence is TGTGCCAGCAGTGGAATGGGGCCGGGCTCCTACAATGAGCAGTTCTTC. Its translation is CASSGMGPGSYNEQFF.

This CDR3 reads CASSDRGRYSEAFF. CDR3 in DNA: TGTGCCAGCAGTGACAGGGGGCGGTATTCTGAAGCTTTCTTT. The chain combines TRBV2 with TRBJ1-1; TRBD1 matches at 8 bases. Trimming removed 3 bases from V and 6 bases from J; junction bases left unmatched: 6. The CDR3 has 14 amino acids. The germline CDR1 and CDR2 sequences are SNHLY and FYNNEI.

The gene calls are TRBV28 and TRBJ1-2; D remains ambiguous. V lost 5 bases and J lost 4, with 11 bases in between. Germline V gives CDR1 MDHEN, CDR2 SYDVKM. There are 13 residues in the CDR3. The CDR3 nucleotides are TGTGCCAGCAGTAACAACCAACGCTATGGCTACACCTTC. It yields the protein CASSNNQRYGYTF.

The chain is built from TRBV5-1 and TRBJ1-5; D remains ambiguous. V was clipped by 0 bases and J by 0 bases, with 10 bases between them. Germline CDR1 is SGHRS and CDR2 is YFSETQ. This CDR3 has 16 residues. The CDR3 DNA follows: TGCGCCAGCAGCTTGGGGGAGGGTGATAGCAATCAGCCCCAGCATTTT. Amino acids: CASSLGEGDSNQPQHF.

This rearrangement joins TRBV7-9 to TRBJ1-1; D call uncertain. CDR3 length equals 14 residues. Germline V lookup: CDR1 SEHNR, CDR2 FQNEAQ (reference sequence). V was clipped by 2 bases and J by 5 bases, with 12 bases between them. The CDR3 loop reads CASSLLPPGTEAFF. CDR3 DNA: TGTGCCAGCAGCTTACTTCCACCCGGGACTGAAGCTTTCTTT.

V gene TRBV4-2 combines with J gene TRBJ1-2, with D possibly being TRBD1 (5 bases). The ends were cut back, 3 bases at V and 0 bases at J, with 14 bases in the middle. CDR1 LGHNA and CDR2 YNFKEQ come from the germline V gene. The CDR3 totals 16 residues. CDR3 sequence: CASSHPGQIANYGYTF. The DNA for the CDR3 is TGTGCCAGCAGCCACCCCGGACAAATAGCTAACTATGGCTACACCTTC.

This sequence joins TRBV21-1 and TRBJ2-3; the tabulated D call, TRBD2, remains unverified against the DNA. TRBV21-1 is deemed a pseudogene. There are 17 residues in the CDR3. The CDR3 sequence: CASRKGRESPSTDTQYF. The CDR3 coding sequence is TGTGCCAGCAGGAAGGGAAGGGAGTCACCTAGCACAGATACGCAGTATTTT.

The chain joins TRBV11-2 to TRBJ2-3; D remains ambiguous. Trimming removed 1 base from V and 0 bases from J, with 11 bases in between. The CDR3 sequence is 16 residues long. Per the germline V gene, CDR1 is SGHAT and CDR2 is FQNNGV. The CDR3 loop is CASSLGWAPSTDTQYF. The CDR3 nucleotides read TGTGCCAGCAGCTTAGGGTGGGCGCCTAGCACAGATACGCAGTATTTT.

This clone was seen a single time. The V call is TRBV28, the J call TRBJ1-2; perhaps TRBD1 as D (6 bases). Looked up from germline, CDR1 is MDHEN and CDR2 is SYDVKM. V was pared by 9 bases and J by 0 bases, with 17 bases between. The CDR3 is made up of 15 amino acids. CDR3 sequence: CASEGGRLANYGYTF. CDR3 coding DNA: TGTGCCAGTGAGGGGGGGCGATTAGCTAACTATGGCTACACCTTC.

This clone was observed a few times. CDR3 in amino acids: CASSSRTQTNTEAFF. The CDR3 DNA reads TGTGCCAGCAGCTCCCGGACACAAACAAACACTGAAGCTTTCTTT. The chain combines TRBV7-8 with TRBJ1-1; a weak D match, TRBD1 (5 bases). V lost 4 bases and J lost 2, with 14 bases in between. The CDR3 covers 15 residues. Per the germline V gene, CDR1 is SGHVS and CDR2 is FQNEAQ.

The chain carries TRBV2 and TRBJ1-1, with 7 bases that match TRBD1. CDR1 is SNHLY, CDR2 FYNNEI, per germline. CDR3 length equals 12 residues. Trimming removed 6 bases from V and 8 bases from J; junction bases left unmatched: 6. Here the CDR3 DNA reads TGTGCCAGCAGCCCAGGGACAGTGGAAGCTTTCTTT. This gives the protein CASSPGTVEAFF.

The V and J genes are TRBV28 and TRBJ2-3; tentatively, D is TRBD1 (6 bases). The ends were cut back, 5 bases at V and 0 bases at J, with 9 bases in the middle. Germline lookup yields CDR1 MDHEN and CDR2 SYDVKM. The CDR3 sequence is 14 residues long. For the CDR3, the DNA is TGTGCCAGCAGTGGACAGAGCAGCACAGATACGCAGTATTTT. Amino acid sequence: CASSGQSSTDTQYF.

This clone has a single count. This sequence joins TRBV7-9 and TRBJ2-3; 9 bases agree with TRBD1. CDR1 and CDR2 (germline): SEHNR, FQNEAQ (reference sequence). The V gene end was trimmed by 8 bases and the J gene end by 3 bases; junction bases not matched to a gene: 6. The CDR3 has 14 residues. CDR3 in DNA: TGTGCCAGCTCCCCGGGACAGGGAACAGATACGCAGTATTTT. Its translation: CASSPGQGTDTQYF.

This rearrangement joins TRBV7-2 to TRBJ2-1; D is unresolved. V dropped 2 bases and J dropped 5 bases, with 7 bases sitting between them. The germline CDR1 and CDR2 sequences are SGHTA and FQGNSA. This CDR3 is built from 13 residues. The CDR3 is CASSLQRNNEQFF. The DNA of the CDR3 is TGTGCCAGCAGCTTACAGCGTAACAATGAGCAGTTCTTC.

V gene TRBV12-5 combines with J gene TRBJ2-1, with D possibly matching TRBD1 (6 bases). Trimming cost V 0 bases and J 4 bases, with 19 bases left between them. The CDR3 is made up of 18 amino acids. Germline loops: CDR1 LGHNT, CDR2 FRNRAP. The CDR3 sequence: CASGLVQMAGAGYNEQFF. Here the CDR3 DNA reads TGTGCTAGTGGTTTGGTACAAATGGCAGGGGCGGGTTACAATGAGCAGTTCTTC.

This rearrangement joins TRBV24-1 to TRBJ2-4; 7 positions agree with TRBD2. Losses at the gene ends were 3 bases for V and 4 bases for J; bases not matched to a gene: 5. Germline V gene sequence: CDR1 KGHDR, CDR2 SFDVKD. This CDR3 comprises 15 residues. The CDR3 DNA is TGTGCCACCAGTGATCCCCGGGGGGATAAAAACATTCAGTACTTC. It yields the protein CATSDPRGDKNIQYF.

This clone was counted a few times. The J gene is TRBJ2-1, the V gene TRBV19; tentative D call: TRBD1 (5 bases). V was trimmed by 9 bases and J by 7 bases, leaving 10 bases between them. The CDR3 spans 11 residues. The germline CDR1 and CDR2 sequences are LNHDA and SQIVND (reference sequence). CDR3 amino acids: CASSKGNEQFF. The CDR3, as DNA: TGTGCCAGCAGCAAGGGGAATGAGCAGTTCTTC.